This TCR beta chain was found in a study of T cell responses to AZD1222 COVID-19 vaccine. Libraries were prepared by immunoSEQ multiplex PCR; TCRdb keeps only in-frame clonotypes and omits some of them. This sample has some 150,000 clones, with about 90% found just once. Germline CDR1 reads SGHTA; CDR2 reads FQGNSA. The V end was cut by 2 bases, the J end by 0 bases, with 10 bases between. The CDR3 is 16 residues long. Study results and caveats: Epitopes outside B.1.351 and B.1.1.7 mutated regions reportedly drew nearly half of spike TCRs.

Comments on this clone: The antigen is unknown.

The chain joins TRBV7-2 to TRBJ2-2, with D possibly being TRBD2 (7 bases). This TCR came from an adult in good health. The sequencing here drew on peripheral blood, taken on day 0 of AZD1222 vaccination. The CDR3 loop reads CASSLSGGTNTGELFF. In nucleotides, the CDR3 is TGTGCCAGCAGCTTATCGGGGGGCACGAACACCGGGGAGCTGTTTTTT.